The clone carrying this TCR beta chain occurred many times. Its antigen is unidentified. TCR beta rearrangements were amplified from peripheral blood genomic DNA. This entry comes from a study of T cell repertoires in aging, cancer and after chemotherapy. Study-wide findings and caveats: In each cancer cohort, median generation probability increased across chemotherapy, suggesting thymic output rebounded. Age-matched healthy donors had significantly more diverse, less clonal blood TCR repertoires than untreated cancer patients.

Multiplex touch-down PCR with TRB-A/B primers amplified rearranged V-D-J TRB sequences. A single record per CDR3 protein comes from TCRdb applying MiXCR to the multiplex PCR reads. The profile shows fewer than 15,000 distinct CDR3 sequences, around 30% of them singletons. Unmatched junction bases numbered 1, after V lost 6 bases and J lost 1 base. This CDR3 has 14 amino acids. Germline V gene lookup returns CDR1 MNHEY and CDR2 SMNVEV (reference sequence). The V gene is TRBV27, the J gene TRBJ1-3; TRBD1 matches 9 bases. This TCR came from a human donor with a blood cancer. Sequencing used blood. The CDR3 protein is CASRDRGSGNTIYF. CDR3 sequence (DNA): TGTGCCAGCAGGGACAGGGGTTCTGGAAACACCATATATTTT.